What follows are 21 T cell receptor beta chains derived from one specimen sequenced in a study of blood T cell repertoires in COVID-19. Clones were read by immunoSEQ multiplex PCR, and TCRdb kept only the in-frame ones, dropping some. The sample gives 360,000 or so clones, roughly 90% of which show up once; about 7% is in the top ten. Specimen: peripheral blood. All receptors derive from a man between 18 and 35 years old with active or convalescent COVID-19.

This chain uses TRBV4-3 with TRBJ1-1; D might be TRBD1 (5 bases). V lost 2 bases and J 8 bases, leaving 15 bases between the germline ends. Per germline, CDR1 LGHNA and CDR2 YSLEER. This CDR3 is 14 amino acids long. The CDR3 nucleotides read TGCGCCAGCAGCCAAAGTGGGAGGGGTTCGGAAGCTTTCTTT. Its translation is CASSQSGRGSEAFF.

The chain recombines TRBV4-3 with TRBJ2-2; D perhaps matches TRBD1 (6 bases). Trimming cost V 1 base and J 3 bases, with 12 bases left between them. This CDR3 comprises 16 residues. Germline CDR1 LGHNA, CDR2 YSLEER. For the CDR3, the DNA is TGCGCCAGCAGCCAAGTTCCGGACAGACACACCGGGGAGCTGTTTTTT. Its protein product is CASSQVPDRHTGELFF.

CDR3 coding DNA: TGTGCCAGCAGCTCGCGACAGGGAGGCACTGAAGCTTTCTTT. Translating it yields CASSSRQGGTEAFF. The rearrangement joins TRBV7-8 to TRBJ1-1; 7 nucleotides align to TRBD1. The V segment lost 4 bases and the J segment 4 bases; nucleotides outside the gene matches: 6. This CDR3 is 14 amino acids long. Looked up from germline, CDR1 is SGHVS and CDR2 is FQNEAQ.

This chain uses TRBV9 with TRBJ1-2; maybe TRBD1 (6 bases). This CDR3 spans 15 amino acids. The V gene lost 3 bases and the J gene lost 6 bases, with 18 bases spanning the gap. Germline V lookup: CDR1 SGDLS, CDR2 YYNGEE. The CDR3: CASSAAGATLDGYTF. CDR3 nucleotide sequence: TGTGCCAGCAGCGCCGCAGGGGCAACTCTCGATGGCTACACCTTC.

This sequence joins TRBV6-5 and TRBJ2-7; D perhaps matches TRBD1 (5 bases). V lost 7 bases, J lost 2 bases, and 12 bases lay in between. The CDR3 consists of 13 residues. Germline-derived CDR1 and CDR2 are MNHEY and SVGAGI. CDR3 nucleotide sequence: TGTGCCAGCACCCCAGACAGAACCTACGAGCAGTACTTC. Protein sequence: CASTPDRTYEQYF.

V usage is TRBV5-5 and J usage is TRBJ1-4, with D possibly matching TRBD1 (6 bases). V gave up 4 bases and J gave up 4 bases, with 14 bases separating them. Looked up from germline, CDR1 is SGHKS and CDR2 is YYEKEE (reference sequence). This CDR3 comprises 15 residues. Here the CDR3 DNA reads TGTGCCAGCAGCCGAGAAGACAGGCTTAATGAAAAACTGTTTTTT. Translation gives CASSREDRLNEKLFF.

The CDR3 DNA sequence: TGTGCCAGCAGCCGTTGGGACAGGGGAAAAGACGAGCAGTACTTC. It yields the protein CASSRWDRGKDEQYF. The genes are TRBV3-1 (or the pseudogene TRBV3-2) and TRBJ2-7; the match to TRBD1 covers 10 bases. V was clipped by 4 bases and J by 5 bases; unmatched bases: 8. The CDR3 loop spans 15 amino acids. From germline, CDR1 is LGHDT and CDR2 YNNKEL (reference sequence).

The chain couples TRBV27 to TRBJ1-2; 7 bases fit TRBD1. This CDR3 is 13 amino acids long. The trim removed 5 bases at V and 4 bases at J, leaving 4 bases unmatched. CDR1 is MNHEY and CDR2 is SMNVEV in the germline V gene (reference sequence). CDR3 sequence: CASSPGTVYGYTF. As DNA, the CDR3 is TGTGCCAGCAGTCCAGGGACAGTCTATGGCTACACCTTC.

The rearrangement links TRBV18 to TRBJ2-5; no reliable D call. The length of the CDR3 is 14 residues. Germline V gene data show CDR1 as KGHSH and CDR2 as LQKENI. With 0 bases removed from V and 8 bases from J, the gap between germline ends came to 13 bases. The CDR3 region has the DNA TGTGCCAGCTCACCACCGATCCAGTCCGAAACCCAGTACTTC. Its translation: CASSPPIQSETQYF.

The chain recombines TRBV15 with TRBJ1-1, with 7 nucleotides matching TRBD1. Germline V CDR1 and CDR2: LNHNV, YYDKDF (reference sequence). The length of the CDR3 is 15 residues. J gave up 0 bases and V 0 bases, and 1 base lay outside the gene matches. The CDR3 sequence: CATSRETGMNTEAFF. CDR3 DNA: TGTGCCACCAGCAGAGAGACAGGGATGAACACTGAAGCTTTCTTT. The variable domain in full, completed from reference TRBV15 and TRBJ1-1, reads DAMVIQNPRYQVTQFGKPVTLSCSQTLNHNVMYWYQQKSSQAPKLLFHYYDKDFNNEADTPDNFQSRRPNTSFCFLDIRSPGLGDTAMYLCATSRETGMNTEAFFGQGTRLTVV.

In DNA form, the CDR3 reads TGCGCCAGCAGCCAAGCAGGGGCGGGCGGGGAGCTGTTTTTT. As protein: CASSQAGAGGELFF. The V gene is TRBV4-1, the J gene TRBJ2-2; possible D gene TRBD1, 6 bases. V lost 1 base to trimming and J lost 7 bases, with 10 bases between them. The CDR3 is 14 amino acids. Germline V gene data show CDR1 as MGHRA and CDR2 as YSYEKL.

Here the CDR3 reads CASSLLRTEAFF. In DNA form, the CDR3 reads TGTGCCAGCAGCCTCCTACGGACTGAAGCTTTCTTT. The genes are TRBV6-2 or TRBV6-3 and TRBJ1-1; D ambiguous. V gave up 6 bases and J gave up 5 bases, with 10 bases separating them. Germline CDR1 is MNHEY and CDR2 is SVGEGT. This CDR3 contains 12 residues.

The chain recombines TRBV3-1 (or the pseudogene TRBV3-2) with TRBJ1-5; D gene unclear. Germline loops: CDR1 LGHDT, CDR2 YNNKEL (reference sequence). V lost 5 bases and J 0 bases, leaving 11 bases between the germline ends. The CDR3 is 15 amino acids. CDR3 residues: CASSGPSYSNQPQHF. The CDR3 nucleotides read TGTGCCAGCAGCGGCCCATCTTATAGCAATCAGCCCCAGCATTTT.

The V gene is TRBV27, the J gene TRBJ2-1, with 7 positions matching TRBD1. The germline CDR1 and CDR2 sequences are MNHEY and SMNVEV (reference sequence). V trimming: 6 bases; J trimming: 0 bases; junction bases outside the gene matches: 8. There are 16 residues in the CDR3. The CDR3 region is CASRGTESPSYNEQFF. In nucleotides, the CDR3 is TGTGCCAGCAGAGGGACAGAGAGTCCCTCCTACAATGAGCAGTTCTTC.

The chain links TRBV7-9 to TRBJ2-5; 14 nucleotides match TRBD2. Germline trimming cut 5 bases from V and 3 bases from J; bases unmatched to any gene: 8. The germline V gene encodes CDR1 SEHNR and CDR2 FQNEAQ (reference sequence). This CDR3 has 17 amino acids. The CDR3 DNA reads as TGTGCCAGCAGCACAAACCGACTAGCGGGGGGGAAAGAGACCCAGTACTTC. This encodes CASSTNRLAGGKETQYF.

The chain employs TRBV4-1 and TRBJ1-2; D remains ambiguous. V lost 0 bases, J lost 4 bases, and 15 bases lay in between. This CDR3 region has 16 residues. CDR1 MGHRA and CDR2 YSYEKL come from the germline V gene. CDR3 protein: CASSQDPATLGYGYTF. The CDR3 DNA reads TGCGCCAGCAGCCAAGACCCCGCGACCCTAGGCTATGGCTACACCTTC.

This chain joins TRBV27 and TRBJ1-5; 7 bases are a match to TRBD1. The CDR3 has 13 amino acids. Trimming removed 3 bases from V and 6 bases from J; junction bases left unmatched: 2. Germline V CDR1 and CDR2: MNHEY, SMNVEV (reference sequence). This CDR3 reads CASSLQGGQPQHF. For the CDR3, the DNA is TGTGCCAGCAGTTTGCAGGGGGGTCAGCCCCAGCATTTT.

The CDR3 protein is CASSLWQGAGGYTF. DNA of the CDR3: TGTGCCAGCAGCTTGTGGCAGGGGGCAGGTGGCTACACCTTC. J is TRBJ1-2 and V is TRBV5-8, with 8 nucleotides matching TRBD1. CDR1 SGHTS and CDR2 YDEGEE come from the germline V gene. The junction had 6 bases not matched to a gene; V was cut back by 1 base and J by 7 bases. The CDR3 has 14 residues.

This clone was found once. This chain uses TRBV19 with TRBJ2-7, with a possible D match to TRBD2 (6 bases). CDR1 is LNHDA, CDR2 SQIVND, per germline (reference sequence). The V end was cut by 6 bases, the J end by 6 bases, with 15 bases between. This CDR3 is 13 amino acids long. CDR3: CASSWRESGEQYF. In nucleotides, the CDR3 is TGTGCCAGTAGCTGGAGGGAATCGGGCGAGCAGTACTTC.

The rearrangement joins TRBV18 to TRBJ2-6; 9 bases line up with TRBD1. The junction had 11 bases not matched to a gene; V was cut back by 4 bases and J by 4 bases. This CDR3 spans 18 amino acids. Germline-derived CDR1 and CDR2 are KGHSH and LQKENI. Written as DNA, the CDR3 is TGTGCCAGCTCACTTGGGACAGGGCCACTAAGGGGGGCCAACGTCCTGACTTTC. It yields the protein CASSLGTGPLRGANVLTF. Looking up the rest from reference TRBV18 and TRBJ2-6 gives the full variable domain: NAGVMQNPRHLVRRRGQEARLRCSPMKGHSHVYWYRQLPEEGLKFMVYLQKENIIDESGMPKERFSAEFPKEGPSILRIQQVVRGDSAAYFCASSLGTGPLRGANVLTFGAGSRLTVL.

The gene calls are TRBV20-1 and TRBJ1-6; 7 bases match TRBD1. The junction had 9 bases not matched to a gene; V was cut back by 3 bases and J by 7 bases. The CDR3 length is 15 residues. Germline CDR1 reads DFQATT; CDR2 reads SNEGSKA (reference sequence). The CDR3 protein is CSASSRQGPNSPLHF. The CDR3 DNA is TGCAGTGCTAGTAGTAGACAGGGTCCGAATTCACCCCTCCACTTT.